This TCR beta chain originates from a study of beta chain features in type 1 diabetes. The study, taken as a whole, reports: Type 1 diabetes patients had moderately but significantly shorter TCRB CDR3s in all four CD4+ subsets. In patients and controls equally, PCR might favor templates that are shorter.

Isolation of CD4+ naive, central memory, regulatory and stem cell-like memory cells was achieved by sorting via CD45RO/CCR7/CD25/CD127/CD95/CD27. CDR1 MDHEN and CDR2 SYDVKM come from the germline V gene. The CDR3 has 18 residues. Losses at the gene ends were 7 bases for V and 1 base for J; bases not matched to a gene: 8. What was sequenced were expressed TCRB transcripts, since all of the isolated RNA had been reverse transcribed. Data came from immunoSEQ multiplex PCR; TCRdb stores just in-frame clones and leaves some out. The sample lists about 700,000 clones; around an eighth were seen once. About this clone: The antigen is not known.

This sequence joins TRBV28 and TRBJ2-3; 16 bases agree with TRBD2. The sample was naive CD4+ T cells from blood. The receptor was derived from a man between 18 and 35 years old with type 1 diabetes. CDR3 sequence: CASTPRGLAGGGTDTQYF. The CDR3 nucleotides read TGTGCCAGCACCCCTCGGGGACTAGCGGGGGGGGGCACAGATACGCAGTATTTT.